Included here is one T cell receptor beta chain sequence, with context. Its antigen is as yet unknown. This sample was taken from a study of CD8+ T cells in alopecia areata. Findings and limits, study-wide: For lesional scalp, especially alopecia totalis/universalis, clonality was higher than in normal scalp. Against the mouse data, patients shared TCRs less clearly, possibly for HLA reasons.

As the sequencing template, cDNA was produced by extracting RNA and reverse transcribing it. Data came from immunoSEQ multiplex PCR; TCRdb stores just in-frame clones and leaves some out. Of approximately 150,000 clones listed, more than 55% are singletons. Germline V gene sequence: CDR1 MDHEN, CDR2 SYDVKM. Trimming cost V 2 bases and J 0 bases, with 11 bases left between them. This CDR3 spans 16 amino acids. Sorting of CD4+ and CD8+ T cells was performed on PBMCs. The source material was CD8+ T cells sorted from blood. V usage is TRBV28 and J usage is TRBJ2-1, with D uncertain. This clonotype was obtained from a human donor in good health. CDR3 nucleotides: TGTGCCAGCAGTTTACTGAAACGGAGCTCCTACAATGAGCAGTTCTTC. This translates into CASSLLKRSSYNEQFF.